This T cell receptor (beta chain) originates from a study of T cells after posttransplantation cyclophosphamide. Study outcomes and limitations: Donor-recipient repertoire similarity was low at 1-2 months, rising over year one. Recipient CMV seropositivity and CMV reactivation strongly tracked TRB clonality. Skin or GI-infiltrating T cells shared few TRB sequences with blood.

Turning to this clone: Its cognate antigen is unknown.

This CDR3 contains 12 residues. The V gene's germline CDR1 is MNHNY and CDR2 SVGAGI (reference sequence). V was trimmed by 3 bases and J by 1 base, leaving 3 bases between them. Profiling relied on immunoSEQ multiplex PCR, and the TCRdb table lists in-frame clones only, not all of them. This sample yields about 31,000 clones, of which 85% to 95% are seen a single time; 0.24% belongs to the top ten. Cells defined as naive were viable CD3+CD4+ or CD3+CD8+ and CCR7+CD45RA+CD45RO-CD95-CD27+CD28+. Sequenced sample: naive CD4+ T cells sorted from PBMCs. This chain uses TRBV6-6 with TRBJ1-1; no reliable D call. The origin of this receptor is a woman aged 60 to 75 in good health, CMV-negative, and a related stem cell transplant donor. The CDR3 bases are TGTGCCAGCAGTTATAGGAACACTGAAGCTTTCTTT. It codes for CASSYRNTEAFF.